These T cell receptor beta chains were read from a single sample in a study of blood T cell repertoires in COVID-19. Profiled with immunoSEQ multiplex PCR; TCRdb holds only in-frame clones, not every one. The sample consists of 140,000 to 150,000 clones, about 90% of them appearing once. The sequenced sample was PBMCs or T cells enriched from blood (not recorded which). These receptor sequences come from a man in his sixties who had recovered from COVID-19. Each CDR3 is given with its conserved first and last residue. The order of the fields is D gene, J gene, V gene, clone size, CDR3 DNA, CDR3 protein. A D gene is named only where the DNA matches it firmly. Size is stated for part of the rows, as once, few or many counts, or as a class when the clone is expanded.

. | TRBJ1-6 | TRBV3-1/TRBV3-2 | . | TGTGCCAGCAGCCCACGACCGGGGTATACGGGTTCACCCCTCCACTTT | CASSPRPGYTGSPLHF
. | TRBJ1-1 | TRBV5-8 | . | TGTGCCAGCAGCTTGACGGGGGGCGCGTTGAACACTGAAGCTTTCTTT | CASSLTGGALNTEAFF
TRBD2 | TRBJ2-7 | TRBV7-6 | . | TGTGCCAGCAGCTCTACGACTAGCGGCTACGAGCAGTACTTC | CASSSTTSGYEQYF
TRBD2 | TRBJ2-3 | TRBV11-3 | . | TGTGCCAGCAGCCAGCAGCGGGGGTTGAACACAGATACGCAGTATTTT | CASSQQRGLNTDTQYF
. | TRBJ2-5 | TRBV30 | . | TGTGCCTGGGGGGGGTACGGGGCCCAGTACTTC | CAWGGYGAQYF
. | TRBJ1-4 | TRBV5-1 | . | TGCGCCAGCAGCTTCCGGCAGGGTGGGGAAAAACTGTTTTTT | CASSFRQGGEKLFF
. | TRBJ1-5 | TRBV6-5 | . | TGTGCCAGCAGTTACAGGGCGGGCAGCAATCAGCCCCAGCATTTT | CASSYRAGSNQPQHF
TRBD1 | TRBJ1-6 | TRBV7-8 | . | TGTGCCAGCAGCCAGGACAGGGCTCGTTCACCCCTCCACTTT | CASSQDRARSPLHF
. | TRBJ1-5 | TRBV18 | . | TGTGCCAGCTCACCCGACAGCCAAACTAGCAATCAGCCCCAGCATTTT | CASSPDSQTSNQPQHF
. | TRBJ2-3 | TRBV28 | once | TGTGCCAGCAGTCCCCTCAGCACAGATACGCAGTATTTT | CASSPLSTDTQYF
. | TRBJ2-2 | TRBV27 | . | TGTGCCAGCCGATTAGTCCCCGGGGAGCTGTTTTTT | CASRLVPGELFF
TRBD2 | TRBJ2-3 | TRBV18 | . | TGTGCCAGCTCTACGGGGGGGACAGATACGCAGTATTTT | CASSTGGTDTQYF
. | TRBJ1-5 | TRBV7-2 | . | TGTGCCAGCAGCTTAGACCCACACAGGGCAGAAGCCCAGCATTTT | CASSLDPHRAEAQHF
. | TRBJ2-1 | TRBV2 | few | TGTGCCAGCAGTTATAGCGGAACCTCCTACAATGAGCAGTTCTTC | CASSYSGTSYNEQFF
TRBD2 | TRBJ2-2 | TRBV28 | . | TGTGCCAGCACCCCTAGGGTAGCGGGAAACACCGGGGAGCTGTTTTTT | CASTPRVAGNTGELFF
. | TRBJ2-5 | TRBV3-1/TRBV3-2 | . | TGTGCCAGCAGCCAAGGGGTGCGGGTGGGGCAAGAGACCCAGTACTTC | CASSQGVRVGQETQYF
. | TRBJ1-2 | TRBV6-5 | once | TGTGCCGTCGCCTTTCAGGGGCCGTCTGGCTACACCTTC | CAVAFQGPSGYTF
. | TRBJ2-7 | TRBV28 | . | TGTGCCAGCAGTCCCCGAGCATTCCACGAGCAGTACTTC | CASSPRAFHEQYF
TRBD1 | TRBJ2-2 | TRBV6-5 | . | TGTGCCAGCGGAAGACAGGGTGGAACCGGGGAGCTGTTTTTT | CASGRQGGTGELFF
TRBD1 | TRBJ1-2 | TRBV14 | few | TGTGCCAGCAGCCCCTTCGGGAGACAGGGGGCAGGTGGCTACACCTTC | CASSPFGRQGAGGYTF
. | TRBJ1-1 | TRBV28 | . | TGTGCCAGCAGCTTGACAGGAATTAACACTGAAGCTTTCTTT | CASSLTGINTEAFF
. | TRBJ1-2 | TRBV24-1 | once | TGTGCCACCAGTGATCATCTGGGGGCAGCCTATGGCTACACCTTC | CATSDHLGAAYGYTF
. | TRBJ1-4 | TRBV9 | few | TGTGCCAGCAGCTATGACAGCGCAACTAATGAAAAACTGTTTTTT | CASSYDSATNEKLFF
TRBD2 | TRBJ2-1 | TRBV2 | . | TGTGCCAGCAGTGGGACTAGCGGGAGGGCCAGGCGAGAGCAGTTCTTC | CASSGTSGRARREQFF
. | TRBJ1-6 | TRBV5-5 | . | TGTGCCAGCAGCTTGGATCTCGCGAATTCACCCCTCCACTTT | CASSLDLANSPLHF
TRBD2 | TRBJ2-7 | TRBV27 | . | TGTGCCTCTGCACGGGATTCCCGGGGCGGGAGTACCTACGAGCAGTACTTC | CASARDSRGGSTYEQYF
TRBD2 | TRBJ2-1 | TRBV7-9 | . | TGTGCCAGCAGCTTAGCGCTAATAGCGGGCCGCGTTGAGCAGTTCTTC | CASSLALIAGRVEQFF
. | TRBJ1-2 | TRBV27 | . | TGTGCCAGCAGTTTAGAGGGAAACTATGGCTACACCTTC | CASSLEGNYGYTF
. | TRBJ2-7 | TRBV10-2 | . | TGCGCCAGCAGTGAGTGGCCCCTCGAGCAGTACTTC | CASSEWPLEQYF
. | TRBJ2-7 | TRBV6-5 | . | TGTGCCACCCTGCTATCGGGGACTGGCTACGAGCAGTACTTC | CATLLSGTGYEQYF
. | TRBJ1-5 | TRBV7-9 | . | TGTGCCAGCAGCCCAAGGACAATTAGCAATCAGCCCCAGCATTTT | CASSPRTISNQPQHF